What follows is one T cell receptor beta chain and its context. What this receptor recognizes is not known. From each donor, an approximately 2.5 ml peripheral blood sample was drawn into PAXgene tubes and stored at -80 degrees C. Without any T cell sorting, total RNA was extracted from whole blood using the PAXgene blood miRNA kit on an automated QIAcube. Peripheral blood from monozygotic twin pairs, either concordant or discordant for inflammatory bowel disease, underwent deep TCRalpha and TCRbeta repertoire profiling that used unique molecular barcoding. For every twin pair, smoking habits were documented, and each individual was categorised as a current, former or never smoker. Library preparation used 5' RACE. For each TCR library, around 3,500 ng of total RNA was used. For each sample, cDNA was synthesized in eight separate reactions using SMARTScribe reverse transcriptase. During cDNA synthesis, template switching was used to introduce unique molecular identifiers that contained a 6-nucleotide sample barcode. Amplification of TCRalpha and TCRbeta cDNA involved two nested PCRs of approximately 16 and 10 cycles, and each PCR was followed by bead purification. Before amplification, the cDNA was both treated with uracil DNA-glycosylase and purified with the QIAquick PCR purification kit. In the second PCR, Illumina TruSeq-compatible adapters and sample-specific barcodes were added. Library quality and concentration were checked on TapeStation and Qubit, and libraries were pooled at around 5 ng each. The pooled libraries were sequenced with 2 x 100 bp reads and custom sequencing primers on an Illumina HiSeq2500 single-index Rapid Run. In the paper's pipeline: PCR and sequencing errors were corrected by UMI-based consensus assembly using MiGEC version 1.2.6. V(D)J alignment, clonotype assembly and CDR3 extraction were performed with MiXCR version 2.1.1. To normalise gene usage, clonotype sharing and MAIT/NKT TCR abundance, the analysis used the top 1000, 10 000 and 20 000 clonotypes per sample. After downsampling to 27 000 UMIs, diversity was calculated as the inverse Simpson index using the vegan R package. Paired Mann-Whitney U tests were applied to discordant twin pairs, and Benjamini-Hochberg correction was used for multiple testing. Once TCRdb had reprocessed the reads, it stored one entry per CDR3 protein sequence and supplied no DNA. The V and J calls were determined by TCRdb, not by the authors. This sample's table has entries for fewer than 350,000 distinct CDR3 sequences. The ten largest clonotypes hold approximately 2% of the sample.

This sample was taken from a study of monozygotic twins with inflammatory bowel disease (dated by TCRdb to about 2019). General notes on the study: The complete study included about 28 monozygotic twin pairs: 19 IBD-discordant Danish pairs and nine German pairs, of which four were IBD-concordant and five were IBD-discordant. Within discordant pairs, disease-associated traits were sought mainly by comparing IBD patients with their genetically identical healthy co-twins. Each individual had, on average, about 151 000 unique TCRalpha sequences and 181 000 unique TCRbeta sequences available for analysis. Points the paper makes about the study in general: No single strong signal or clonotype linked to IBD turned up in the results, so the idea that one exists was not supported. A decrease in TCRbeta repertoire diversity, as measured by inverse Simpson index, was observed in IBD patients compared with their healthy co-twins. Different T cell subtypes could not be distinguished in the analysis. Repertoire similarity did not differ between concordant and discordant twins, which could be due to limited statistical power. Differing immunosuppressive treatments among patients may have added background noise and inter-individual variability to the repertoires. Fewer clonotypes were shared with other individuals by IBD patients than by healthy twins, most markedly in patients showing signs of disease activity.

The clonotype comes from a human donor with ulcerative colitis or Crohn's disease, or a healthy co-twin of an affected twin (not recorded which). The sequenced sample was blood.

The CDR3 reads CAISEPDRSHSEQFF. The rearranged segments are TRBV10-3 and TRBJ2-1; TCRdb's D call of TRBD1 is untestable without DNA. The CDR3 starts with the cysteine, ends with the phenylalanine, and has 15 residues. This entry has no DNA. CDR1 is given as ENHRY and CDR2 as SYGVKD, both from the germline V gene.